This section outlines one TCR beta chain sequence together with its context. Profiling relied on immunoSEQ multiplex PCR, and the TCRdb table lists in-frame clones only, not all of them. Of approximately 240,000 clones in the sample, 92% are singletons; the top ten hold more than 0.8%. This sample is part of a study of blood T cell repertoires in COVID-19. Study-level information: Sample material is recorded as cDNA or gDNA derived from T cells, B-cell-depleted T cells, or PBMCs.

CDR3 size: 15 residues. Germline assignment: CDR1 LNHDA and CDR2 SQIVND (reference sequence). Losses at the gene ends were 2 bases for V and 7 bases for J; bases not matched to a gene: 6. What was sequenced was peripheral blood. This sequence was found in a man aged 25-40 years with COVID-19, enrolled during active disease. The chain is built from TRBV19 and TRBJ2-1, with 9 bases identical to TRBD1. The CDR3 spells CASSIPGTGWNEQFF. DNA for the CDR3: TGTGCCAGTAGTATACCCGGGACAGGGTGGAATGAGCAGTTCTTC.